The following is a TCR beta chain sequence with its context. Individual cDNA molecules received unique molecular identifiers during library preparation. TCRdb called the 5' RACE reads again in MiXCR, with one record for every CDR3 protein. Of about 90,000 distinct CDR3 sequences listed, around 12% are singletons. CDR1 MNHNS and CDR2 SASEGT come from the germline V gene. The CDR3 runs to 14 residues. Trimming shortened V by 1 base and J by 5 bases, and 8 bases separated the two germline ends. This specimen belongs to a study of early T cells in non-severe SARS-CoV-2 infection. In the study overall: Alpha and beta chains were unpaired, from unsorted whole-blood bulk RNA.

The TCR was taken from an adult who was a healthcare worker with PCR-confirmed SARS-CoV-2 infection or an uninfected control (not recorded which). The sample in question was whole blood, obtained at baseline. The chain couples TRBV6-1 to TRBJ1-4; D gene uncertain. The CDR3 DNA reads TGTGCCAGCAGTGAAGACAGAAACAATGAAAAACTGTTTTTT. Protein product: CASSEDRNNEKLFF.